This T cell receptor beta chain derives from a study of T cells in Graves' hyperthyroidism and ophthalmopathy. Overall study findings and caveats: Using 13 V-J features, a model discriminated ophthalmopathy from stable hyperthyroidism.

RNA transcripts were the template for amplifying TCR beta CDR3 regions. The HTBI primer set served for first-round RT-PCR of the TCR CDR3. TCRdb reanalysed the multiplex PCR reads using MiXCR and keeps one entry per CDR3 protein. Among about 400,000 distinct CDR3 sequences listed, over 13% were seen once. Uncontrolled infection, other autoimmune disease, pregnancy or lactation disqualified patients from enrolment. Germline V gives CDR1 MNHNS, CDR2 SASEGT. V trimming: 11 bases; J trimming: 5 bases; junction bases outside the gene matches: 14. The CDR3 runs 15 residues. A note on this clonotype: Its antigen is undetermined.

The chain couples TRBV6-1 to TRBJ2-7, with TRBD1 matching over 11 bases. This clonotype originated in a man between 45 and 60 years old with Graves' ophthalmopathy. The sample consisted of blood. The CDR3 region has the DNA TGTGCCTCCTCGCGGCCCCGGGACAGGGGGGACGAGCAGTACTTC. The encoded protein is CASSRPRDRGDEQYF.